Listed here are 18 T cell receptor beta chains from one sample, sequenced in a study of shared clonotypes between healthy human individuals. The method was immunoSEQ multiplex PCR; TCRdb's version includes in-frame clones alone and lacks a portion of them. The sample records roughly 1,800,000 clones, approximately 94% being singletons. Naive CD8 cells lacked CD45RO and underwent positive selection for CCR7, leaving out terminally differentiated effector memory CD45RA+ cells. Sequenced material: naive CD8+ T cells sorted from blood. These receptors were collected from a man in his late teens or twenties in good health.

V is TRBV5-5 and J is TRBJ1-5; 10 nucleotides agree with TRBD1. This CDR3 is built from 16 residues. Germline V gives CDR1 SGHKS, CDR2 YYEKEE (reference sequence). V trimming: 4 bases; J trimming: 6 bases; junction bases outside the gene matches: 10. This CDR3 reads CASSPKPGTGVQPQHF. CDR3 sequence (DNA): TGTGCCAGCAGCCCCAAACCCGGGACAGGGGTTCAGCCCCAGCATTTT.

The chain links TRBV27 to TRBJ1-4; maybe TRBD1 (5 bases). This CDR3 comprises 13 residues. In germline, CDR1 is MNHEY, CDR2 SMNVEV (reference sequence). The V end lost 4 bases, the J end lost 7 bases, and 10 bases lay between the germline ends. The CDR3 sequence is CASSSLGGEKLFF. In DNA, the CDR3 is TGTGCCAGCAGTTCACTTGGGGGTGAAAAACTGTTTTTT.

The CDR3 DNA is TGTGCCAGCAGCATAACAGGGGTGCTTGGTGAAAAACTGTTTTTT. Protein: CASSITGVLGEKLFF. The V call is TRBV9, the J call TRBJ1-4; 7 bases align to TRBD1. Trimming removed 4 bases from V and 7 bases from J; junction bases left unmatched: 10. Germline values: CDR1 SGDLS, CDR2 YYNGEE. The CDR3 runs 15 residues.

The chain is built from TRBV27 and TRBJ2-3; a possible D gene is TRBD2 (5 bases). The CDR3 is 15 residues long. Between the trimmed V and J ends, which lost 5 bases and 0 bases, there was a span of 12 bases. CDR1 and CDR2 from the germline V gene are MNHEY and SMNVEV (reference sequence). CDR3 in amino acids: CASSQTRTSTDTQYF. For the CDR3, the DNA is TGTGCCAGCAGTCAAACTCGGACTAGCACAGATACGCAGTATTTT.

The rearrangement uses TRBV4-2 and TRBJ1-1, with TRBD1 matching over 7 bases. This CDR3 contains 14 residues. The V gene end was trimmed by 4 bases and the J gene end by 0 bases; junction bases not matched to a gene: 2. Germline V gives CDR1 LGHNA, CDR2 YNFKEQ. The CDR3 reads CASSRDRLNTEAFF. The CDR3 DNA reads TGTGCCAGCAGCCGGGACAGATTGAACACTGAAGCTTTCTTT.

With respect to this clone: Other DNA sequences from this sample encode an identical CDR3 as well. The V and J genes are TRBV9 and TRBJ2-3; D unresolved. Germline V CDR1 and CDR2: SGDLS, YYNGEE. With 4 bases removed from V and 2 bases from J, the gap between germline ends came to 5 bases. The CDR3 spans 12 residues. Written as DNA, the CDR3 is TGTGCCAGCAGCCCACACACAGATACGCAGTATTTT. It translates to CASSPHTDTQYF.

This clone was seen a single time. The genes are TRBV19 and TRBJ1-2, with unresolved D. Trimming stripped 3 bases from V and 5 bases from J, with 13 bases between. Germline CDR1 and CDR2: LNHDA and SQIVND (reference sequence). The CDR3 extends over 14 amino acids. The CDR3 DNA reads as TGTGCCAGTAGTATCCCCCTATGGGGTTATGGCTACACCTTC. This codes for CASSIPLWGYGYTF.

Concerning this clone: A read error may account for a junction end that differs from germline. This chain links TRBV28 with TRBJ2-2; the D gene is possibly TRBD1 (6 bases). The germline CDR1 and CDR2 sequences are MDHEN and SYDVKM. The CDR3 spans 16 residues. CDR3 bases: TGTGCCAGCAGTGCGTACAGGGAACACACAACCGCGGAGCTGTTTTTT. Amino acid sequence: CASSAYREHTTAELFF.

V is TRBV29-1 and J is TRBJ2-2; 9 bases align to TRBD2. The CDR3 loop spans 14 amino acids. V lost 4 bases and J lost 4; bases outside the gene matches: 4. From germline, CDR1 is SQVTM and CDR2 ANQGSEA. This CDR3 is CSVGAAGGTGELFF. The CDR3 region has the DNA TGCAGCGTTGGGGCAGCGGGGGGCACCGGGGAGCTGTTTTTT.

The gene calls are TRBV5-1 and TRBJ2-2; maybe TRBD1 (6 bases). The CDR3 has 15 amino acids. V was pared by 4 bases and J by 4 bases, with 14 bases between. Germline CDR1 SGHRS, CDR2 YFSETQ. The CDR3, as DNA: TGCGCCAGCAGCCAATACACAGGGCCCACCGGGGAGCTGTTTTTT. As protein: CASSQYTGPTGELFF.

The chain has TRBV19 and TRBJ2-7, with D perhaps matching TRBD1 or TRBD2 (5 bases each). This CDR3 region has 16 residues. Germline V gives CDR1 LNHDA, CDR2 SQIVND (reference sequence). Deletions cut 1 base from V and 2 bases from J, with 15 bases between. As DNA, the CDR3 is TGTGCCAGTAGTATAGGTTTCGGGGCTGGGACCTACGAGCAGTACTTC. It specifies CASSIGFGAGTYEQYF.

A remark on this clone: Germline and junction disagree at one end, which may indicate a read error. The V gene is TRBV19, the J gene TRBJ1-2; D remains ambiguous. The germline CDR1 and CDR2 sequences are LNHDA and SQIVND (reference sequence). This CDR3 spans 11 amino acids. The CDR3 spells CASSIGQISSF. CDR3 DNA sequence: TGTGCCAGTAGTATAGGGCAGATCAGCTCCTTC.

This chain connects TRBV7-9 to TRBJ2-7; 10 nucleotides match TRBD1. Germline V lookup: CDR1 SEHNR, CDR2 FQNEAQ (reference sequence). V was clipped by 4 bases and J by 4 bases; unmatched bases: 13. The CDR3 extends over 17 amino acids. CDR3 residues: CASSSATSGQGVYEQYF. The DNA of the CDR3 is TGTGCCAGCAGCTCCGCAACGTCCGGACAGGGGGTGTACGAGCAGTACTTC.

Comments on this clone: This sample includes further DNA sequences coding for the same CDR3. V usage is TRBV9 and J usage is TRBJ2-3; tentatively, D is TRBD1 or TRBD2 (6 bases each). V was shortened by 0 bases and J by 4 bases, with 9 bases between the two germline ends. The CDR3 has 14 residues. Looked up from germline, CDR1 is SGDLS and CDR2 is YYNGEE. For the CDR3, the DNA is TGTGCCAGCAGCGTAGAGGGGGGACCAGATACGCAGTATTTT. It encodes CASSVEGGPDTQYF.

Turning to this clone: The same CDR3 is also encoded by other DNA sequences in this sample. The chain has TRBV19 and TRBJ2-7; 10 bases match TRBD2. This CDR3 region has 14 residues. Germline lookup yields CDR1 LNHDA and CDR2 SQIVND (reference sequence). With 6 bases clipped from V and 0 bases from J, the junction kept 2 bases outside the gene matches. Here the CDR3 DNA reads TGTGCCAGTAGCCCTAGCGGGAGCTCCTACGAGCAGTACTTC. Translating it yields CASSPSGSSYEQYF.

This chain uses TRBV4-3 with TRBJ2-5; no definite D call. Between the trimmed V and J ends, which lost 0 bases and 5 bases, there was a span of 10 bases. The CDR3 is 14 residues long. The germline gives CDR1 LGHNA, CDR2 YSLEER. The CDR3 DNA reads TGCGCCAGCAGCCAAGATATTCCCGGGGAGACCCAGTACTTC. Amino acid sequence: CASSQDIPGETQYF.

The CDR3 spells CASSLNGGPVDTQYF. Here the CDR3 DNA reads TGTGCCAGCAGCCTCAATGGGGGGCCAGTGGATACGCAGTATTTT. The genes are TRBV27 and TRBJ2-3; tentatively, D is TRBD1 or TRBD2 (6 bases each). This CDR3 has 15 residues. The germline CDR1 and CDR2 sequences are MNHEY and SMNVEV (reference sequence). V was pared by 6 bases and J by 6 bases, with 19 bases between.

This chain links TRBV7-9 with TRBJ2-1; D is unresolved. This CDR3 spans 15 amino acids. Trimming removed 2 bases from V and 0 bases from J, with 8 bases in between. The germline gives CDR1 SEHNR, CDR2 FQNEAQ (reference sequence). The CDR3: CASSLSKSSYNEQFF. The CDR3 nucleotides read TGTGCCAGCAGCTTATCTAAGAGCTCCTACAATGAGCAGTTCTTC.